This TCR beta chain derives from a study of radiotherapy plus CTLA-4 blockade in lung cancer. Repertoires were generated with immunoSEQ multiplex PCR, while TCRdb's copy carries only in-frame clones and drops some. This sample has about 94,000 clones, with roughly 85% found just once. There are 13 residues in the CDR3. Trimming removed 2 bases at V and 4 bases at J, with 5 bases between. CDR1 is KGHSH and CDR2 is LQKENI in the germline V gene. This chain joins TRBV18 and TRBJ2-2; D gene uncertain. The clonotype comes from a human donor with non-small cell lung cancer that progressed on radiotherapy plus ipilimumab. Here the sequenced sample was peripheral blood, taken from a patient treated with radiotherapy plus ipilimumab. CDR3: CASSPKVTGELFF. The CDR3 DNA is TGTGCCAGCTCACCAAAAGTCACCGGGGAGCTGTTTTTT.